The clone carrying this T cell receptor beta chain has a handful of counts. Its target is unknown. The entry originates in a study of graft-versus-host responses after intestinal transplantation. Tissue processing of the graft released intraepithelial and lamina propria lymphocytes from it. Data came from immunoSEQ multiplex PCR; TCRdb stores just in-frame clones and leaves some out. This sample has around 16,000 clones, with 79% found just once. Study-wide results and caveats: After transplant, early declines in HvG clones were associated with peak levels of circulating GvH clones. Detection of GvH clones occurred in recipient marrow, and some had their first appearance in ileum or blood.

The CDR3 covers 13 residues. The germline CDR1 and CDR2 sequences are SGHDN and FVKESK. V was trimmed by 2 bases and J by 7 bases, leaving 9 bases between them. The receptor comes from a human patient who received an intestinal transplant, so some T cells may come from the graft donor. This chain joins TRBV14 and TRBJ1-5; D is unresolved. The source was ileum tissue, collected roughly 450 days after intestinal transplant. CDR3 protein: CASSQQTGQPQHF. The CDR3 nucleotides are TGTGCCAGCAGCCAACAGACGGGGCAGCCCCAGCATTTT.